This T cell receptor (beta chain) was documented in a study of beta chain features in type 1 diabetes. General observations from the study: When Type 1 diabetes patients were examined, their TCRB CDR3s proved moderately but significantly shorter in all four CD4+ subsets.

Points on this clone: Its matching antigen is unknown.

There was one heparinised blood draw per donor, averaging approximately 120 mL. The ends were cut back, 1 base at V and 0 bases at J, with 4 bases in the middle. The germline V gene encodes CDR1 MGHRA and CDR2 YSYEKL. This CDR3 comprises 14 residues. Since all of the isolated RNA was reverse transcribed, expressed TCRB transcripts were what got sequenced. Assay: immunoSEQ multiplex PCR; the TCRdb copy retains only in-frame clones and omits some. Here the sample spans about 740,000 clones, roughly 13% being singletons. Sequenced input: naive CD4+ T cells from blood. This receptor was obtained from a man between 18 and 29 years old with type 1 diabetes. V and J are TRBV4-1 and TRBJ1-5, with D hard to call. DNA for the CDR3: TGCGCCAGCAGCCAAGGACATAGCAATCAGCCCCAGCATTTT. This sequence encodes CASSQGHSNQPQHF.